This T cell receptor beta chain was recovered during a study of a mutant IDH1 vaccine in newly diagnosed glioma (dated by TCRdb to about 2021). About the investigation overall: Patients received eight vaccinations in weeks 1, 3, 5, 7, 11, 15, 19 and 23, corresponding to visits V03 through V10. Vaccination started 4-6 weeks after radiotherapy alone, or was given together with temozolomide cycles in the groups whose treatment included chemotherapy. The 30 to 40 treated patients were roughly 62% male and roughly 40% female, with a mean age of 40.4 years. Before enrollment, patients had received standard therapy of radiotherapy alone, temozolomide alone, or radiochemotherapy with temozolomide; most received the combination. Peripheral blood was collected at six visits: V03 (baseline), V05, V07, V10, V12 and V13. For exploratory analyses, some 24 treated patients had longitudinal TCRB deep sequencing done wherever samples were available.

The full study reports these points: Immune responses induced by the vaccine were seen in around 93% of patients across multiple MHC alleles. The authors stated that sample limitations prevented analyses of patient blood samples from being reproduced. Changes in the top peripheral T cell clonotypes picked up by TCRB sequencing did not appear to be linked to pseudoprogression. Selection of PBMC samples for TCRB deep sequencing was based on availability.

Libraries came from the immunoSEQ multiplex PCR assay. Rearranged TCR beta chain sequences were amplified with the hsTCRB Kit following the manufacturer's protocol. TCRB libraries were sequenced on an Illumina MiSeq. In the original analysis: The kit vendor's proprietary platform handled demultiplexing, trimming and gene mapping. Entries here come from immuneACCESS through TCRdb and include only in-frame sequences with V and J called. Some clones fail to appear in such tables; in the studies checked, an unresolved V gene covers under half of the shortfall, and the cause of the remainder is unknown. V, J and clone size are taken as reported in that table, and D and trimming were inferred from the DNA itself. The sample yields approximately 60,000 clones; about 85% were counted once. The ten largest clonotypes hold under 4.5% of the sample. The meaning of the sample's time point label: week 23, last vaccination. Each vaccine dose was 300 ug of a 20-mer mutant IDH1 peptide in Montanide, given subcutaneously with topical imiquimod. All donors had newly diagnosed IDH1-mutant astrocytomas of WHO grade 3 or 4 that showed loss of nuclear ATRX. The samples were drawn from NOA16, a multicentre, single-arm, open-label phase I trial in Germany that tested a mutant IDH1 peptide vaccine in humans for the first time. Genomic DNA for TCRB sequencing was extracted from EDTA blood using the DNeasy Blood and Tissue Kit.

In the case of this clone: What antigen it recognizes has not been identified. The record has no base qualities; no much larger clone is one base away. Other nucleotide sequences in the sample specify the same CDR3.

CDR1 and CDR2 are drawn from the germline V gene: SGHRS, YFSETQ. Reading from cysteine to phenylalanine, the CDR3 counts 14 amino acids. The entry retains the CDR3 DNA only, 42 bases that are in frame from base 1. The junction shows trimming of 0 bases on V and 1 base on J, plus 8 bases between the germline ends. This TCR came from a man aged 25 to 40 with glioma. The V gene is TRBV5-1 and the J gene is TRBJ2-7; TRBD1 is perhaps the D gene, given 7 matching bases. The material sequenced was PBMCs, taken from a glioma patient whose treatment included an IDH1 peptide vaccine. CDR3 reads: CASSLAGGSYEQYF. The nucleotides read TGCGCCAGCAGCTTGGCAGGGGGGTCCTACGAGCAGTACTTC.